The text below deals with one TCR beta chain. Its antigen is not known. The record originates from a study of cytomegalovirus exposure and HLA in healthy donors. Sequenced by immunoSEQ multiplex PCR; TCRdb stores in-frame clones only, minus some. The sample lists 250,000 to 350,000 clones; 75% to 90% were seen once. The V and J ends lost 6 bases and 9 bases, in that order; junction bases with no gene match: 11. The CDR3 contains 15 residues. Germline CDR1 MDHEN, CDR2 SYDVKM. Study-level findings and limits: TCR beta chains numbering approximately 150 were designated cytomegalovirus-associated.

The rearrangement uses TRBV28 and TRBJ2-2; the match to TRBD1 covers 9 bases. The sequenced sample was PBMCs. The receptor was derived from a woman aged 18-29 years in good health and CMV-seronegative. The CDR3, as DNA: TGTGCCAGCAGCTGGGGGGACAGGGAACGAAGGGAGCTGTTTTTT. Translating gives CASSWGDRERRELFF.